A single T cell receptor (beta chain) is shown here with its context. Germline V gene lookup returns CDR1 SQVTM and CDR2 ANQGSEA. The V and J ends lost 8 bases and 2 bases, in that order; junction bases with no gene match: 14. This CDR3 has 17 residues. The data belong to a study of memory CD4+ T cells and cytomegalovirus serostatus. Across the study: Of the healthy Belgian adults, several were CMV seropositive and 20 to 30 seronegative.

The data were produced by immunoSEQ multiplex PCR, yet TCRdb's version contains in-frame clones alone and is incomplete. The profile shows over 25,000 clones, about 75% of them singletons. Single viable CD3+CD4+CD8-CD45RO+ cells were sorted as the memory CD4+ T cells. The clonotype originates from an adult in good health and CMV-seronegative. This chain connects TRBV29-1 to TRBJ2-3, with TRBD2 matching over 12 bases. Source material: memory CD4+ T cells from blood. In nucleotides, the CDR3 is TGCAGCACGCGGACTAGCGGGACCCTTCCCCCCACAGATACGCAGTATTTT. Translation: CSTRTSGTLPPTDTQYF.